This section outlines one T cell receptor (beta chain) sequence together with its context. The record originates from a study of blood T cell repertoires in COVID-19. Repertoires were generated with immunoSEQ multiplex PCR, while TCRdb's copy carries only in-frame clones and drops some. The sample contains hundreds of thousands of clones, roughly 80% of which appear only once. The CDR3 is 16 residues long. Trimming took 5 bases from V and 5 from J, leaving 21 bases between them. Germline CDR1 is SGHAT and CDR2 is FQNNGV. The rearrangement links TRBV11-2 to TRBJ2-5, with a possible D match to TRBD2 (6 bases). Sequencing input: PBMCs or T cells enriched from blood (not recorded which). This clonotype was obtained from a man aged 30 to 39 with acute COVID-19. The CDR3 nucleotides read TGTGCCAGCAGCCAGCGGAATGGACCCCGGGAGGAGACCCAGTACTTC. Translation gives CASSQRNGPREETQYF.